The source of this T cell receptor (beta chain) is a study of PD-1 blockade in classical Hodgkin lymphoma. The study, taken as a whole, reports: Patients who responded completely had about the same baseline diversity as newly diagnosed patients. Lower baseline TCR diversity was reported for newly diagnosed patients than for healthy donors. CD4+ TCR diversity climbed significantly by C4D1, unlike CD8+ TCR diversity. Individuals initiating nivolumab under 1 year after ASCT were excluded.

The CDR3 runs to 16 residues. The V gene lost 7 bases and the J gene lost 0 bases, with 14 bases spanning the gap. Germline CDR1 SGHNT, CDR2 YYREEE (reference sequence). Sequenced by immunoSEQ multiplex PCR; TCRdb stores in-frame clones only, minus some. The sample shows 57,000 or so clones, around 88% of them seen only once. There was relapse after autologous stem cell transplantation in every patient, and there was variation in brentuximab vedotin exposure. With regard to this clone: The antigen remains undetermined.

Sequencing used peripheral blood mononuclear cells (PBMCs), obtained at baseline. The origin of this receptor is a human donor with classical Hodgkin lymphoma. The chain employs TRBV5-4 and TRBJ2-6; no clear D. The CDR3, as DNA: TGTGCCAGCCGCCTGACGCTGAGCTCTGGGGCCAACGTCCTGACTTTC. It yields the protein CASRLTLSSGANVLTF. Together with reference TRBV5-4 and TRBJ2-6, the CDR3 gives the full variable domain: ETGVTQSPTHLIKTRGQQVTLRCSSQSGHNTVSWYQQALGQGPQFIFQYYREEENGRGNFPPRFSGLQFPNYSSELNVNALELDDSALYLCASRLTLSSGANVLTFGAGSRLTVL.